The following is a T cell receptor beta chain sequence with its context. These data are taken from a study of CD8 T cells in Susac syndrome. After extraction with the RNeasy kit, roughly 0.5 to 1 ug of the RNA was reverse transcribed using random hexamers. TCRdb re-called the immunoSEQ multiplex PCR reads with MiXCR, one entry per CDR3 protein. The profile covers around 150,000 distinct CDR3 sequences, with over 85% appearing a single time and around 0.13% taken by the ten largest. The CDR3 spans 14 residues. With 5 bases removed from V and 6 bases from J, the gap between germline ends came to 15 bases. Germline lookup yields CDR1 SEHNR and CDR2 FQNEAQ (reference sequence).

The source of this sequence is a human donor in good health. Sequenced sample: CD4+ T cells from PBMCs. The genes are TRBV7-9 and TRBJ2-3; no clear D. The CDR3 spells CASSIDSPRDTQYF. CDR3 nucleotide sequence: TGTGCCAGCAGCATAGACTCTCCCCGGGATACGCAGTATTTT.